The rows below give T cell receptor beta chains drawn from one sample of a study of vaccination and CD4 T cells after COVID-19. The antigens for these receptors are not known. One entry per CDR3 protein results from TCRdb running MiXCR on the PCR reads. The table includes around 6,100 distinct CDR3 sequences, around 48% detected once. Source material: CD4+ T cells from blood, cultured in vitro. The origin of the receptors is a human donor in good health. The CDR3 runs from the conserved cysteine through the conserved F or W. A D gene is named only where the DNA matches it firmly. Clone sizes are given selectively: once, few, many, or a class where the clone is expanded.

CDR3 DNA	CDR3 protein	clone size	J gene	D gene	V gene
TGTGCCAGCAGTGACCTTGGGGGGAGGGCGGCGAAAGAGACCCAGTACTTC	CASSDLGGRAAKETQYF	.	TRBJ2-5	TRBD2	TRBV6-4
TGTGCCAGTAGTATAGACAACACAGATACGCAGTATTTT	CASSIDNTDTQYF	few	TRBJ2-3	.	TRBV19
TGTGCCAGCAGTTTATGGGGCCGGATCAACACTGAAGCTTTCTTT	CASSLWGRINTEAFF	few	TRBJ1-1	.	TRBV12-3/TRBV12-4
TGTGCCAGCAGCAAAGGACAGGGCAGCTCCTACAATGAGCAGTTCTTC	CASSKGQGSSYNEQFF	.	TRBJ2-1	.	TRBV21-1
TGCGCCAGCACAGGACAGGGTGTAGGCACAGATACGCAGTATTTT	CASTGQGVGTDTQYF	.	TRBJ2-3	TRBD1	TRBV6-1
TGCAGTGTCAAGAGGGGGACAGGCTATAGCAATCAGCCCCAGCATTTT	CSVKRGTGYSNQPQHF	.	TRBJ1-5	TRBD1	TRBV20-1
TGTGCCAGCAGCTTAGTCGAAAACACTGAAGCTTTCTTT	CASSLVENTEAFF	.	TRBJ1-1	.	TRBV11-2
TGTGCCAGCAGTGGTTTTGGGGACTACGAGCAGTACTTC	CASSGFGDYEQYF	.	TRBJ2-7	.	TRBV2
TGTGCCAGCAGCTTAGTGGCAGTCAGGGAGACCCAGTACTTC	CASSLVAVRETQYF	.	TRBJ2-5	.	TRBV11-2
TGCAGTGCTAGAATGGGACTAGCGGGGCCCTACGAGCAGTACTTC	CSARMGLAGPYEQYF	few	TRBJ2-7	TRBD2	TRBV20-1
TGTGCCAGCAGCTTAGACAGGGGTGGGGAGACCCAGTACTTC	CASSLDRGGETQYF	.	TRBJ2-5	TRBD1	TRBV7-7
TGTGCCAGCAGCTCGATTGGGGGACAGGGTTACGAGCAGTACTTC	CASSSIGGQGYEQYF	.	TRBJ2-7	TRBD1	TRBV7-2
TGTGCCACAGAACTAGCGGGGAGCTCCTACGAGCAGTACTTC	CATELAGSSYEQYF	.	TRBJ2-7	TRBD2	TRBV6-1
TGTGCCAGCAGTTGGGGGACGACGGGCTTGGCTTTCTTT	CASSWGTTGLAFF	.	TRBJ1-1	.	TRBV6-2/TRBV6-3
TGTGCCAGCAGCTTGGTAGACATCCTATCCACTTATGGCTACACCTTC	CASSLVDILSTYGYTF	few	TRBJ1-2	.	TRBV5-4
TGTGCCAGCAGTTACGGGGGACACTCCTACGAGCAGTACTTC	CASSYGGHSYEQYF	.	TRBJ2-7	.	TRBV6-2/TRBV6-3
TGCAGCGTATCAGGACAGGGGAACACTGAAGCTTTCTTT	CSVSGQGNTEAFF	.	TRBJ1-1	TRBD1	TRBV29-1
TGTGCCAGCAGCTTCGGGGGGGGGAGCACAGATACGCAGTATTTT	CASSFGGGSTDTQYF	.	TRBJ2-3	TRBD2	TRBV11-3
TGTGCCAGCAGCAAGGACAGGGATAGTGGCTACACCTTC	CASSKDRDSGYTF	.	TRBJ1-2	TRBD1	TRBV5-6
TGTGCCAGCAGCCGATTGTCAACTAATGAAAAACTGTTTTTT	CASSRLSTNEKLFF	.	TRBJ1-4	.	TRBV27
TGTGCCAGCAGCTTATCATTCAGACTTTACGAGCAGTACTTC	CASSLSFRLYEQYF	few	TRBJ2-7	.	TRBV7-9
TGTGCCACCACCAGGACAGACAATCAGCCCCAGCATTTT	CATTRTDNQPQHF	.	TRBJ1-5	.	TRBV10-3
TGTGCGTCAAGGGAGGGGGGTAATGAAAAACTGTTTTTT	CASREGGNEKLFF	.	TRBJ1-4	.	TRBV6-1
TGTGCCAGCCGGAGACAGGGGAACAATCAGCCCCAGCATTTT	CASRRQGNNQPQHF	.	TRBJ1-5	TRBD1	TRBV6-1
TGTGCCAGTAGTATAGATCAGAGCCGTAAGACAGATACGCAGTATTTT	CASSIDQSRKTDTQYF	.	TRBJ2-3	.	TRBV19
TGTGCCAGCAGTTTATCTTCGGTGTCAGTAGGGCAGTATTTT	CASSLSSVSVGQYF	.	TRBJ2-3	.	TRBV27
TGTGCCAGCAGTGAAATCGGGGGCACGGTTCCCACTGAAGCTTTCTTT	CASSEIGGTVPTEAFF	once	TRBJ1-1	.	TRBV6-1
TGCAGTGCCAGGGTGGGCGGGGGCACAGATACGCAGTATTTT	CSARVGGGTDTQYF	.	TRBJ2-3	.	TRBV20-1
TGTGCCACCAGCAGAGACCCACCTTGGGGAAACATTCAGTACTTC	CATSRDPPWGNIQYF	few	TRBJ2-4	.	TRBV15
TGTGCCAGCAGCTTTGGACTAGCGGGCGTATCCTACGAGCAGTACTTC	CASSFGLAGVSYEQYF	.	TRBJ2-7	TRBD2	TRBV7-2
TGTGCCAGCCACCAGGCTGGCCAAGAGACCCAGTACTTC	CASHQAGQETQYF	.	TRBJ2-5	.	TRBV5-8
TGTGCCAGCAGCAATCCGGGGGGCACAGATACGCAGTATTTT	CASSNPGGTDTQYF	.	TRBJ2-3	.	TRBV7-6
TGTGCCAGTAGTATGGGACAGGGTATATGGAACACTGAAGCTTTCTTT	CASSMGQGIWNTEAFF	few	TRBJ1-1	TRBD1	TRBV19
TGTGCCACCAGCAGAGGGGAGGGAAACTATGGCTACACCTTC	CATSRGEGNYGYTF	few	TRBJ1-2	.	TRBV15
TGCGCCAGCAGCCAAGATCTACAGGGGGCTGGTGGCTACACCTTC	CASSQDLQGAGGYTF	.	TRBJ1-2	TRBD1	TRBV11-2
TGCAGTGCTACGCTAGCGGGGGGGGTGACCCAGTACTTC	CSATLAGGVTQYF	few	TRBJ2-5	TRBD2	TRBV20-1
TGTGCCAGCAGCCCAAGCGCGGATTCACCCCTCCACTTT	CASSPSADSPLHF	.	TRBJ1-6	.	TRBV7-9
TGCGCCAGCAGCTTGGGGGGTCGACAGGGGCACCAAGAGACCCAGTACTTC	CASSLGGRQGHQETQYF	few	TRBJ2-5	TRBD1	TRBV5-1
TGTGCCAGCAGTTACCAGGACCTTAGCACTGAAGCTTTCTTT	CASSYQDLSTEAFF	.	TRBJ1-1	.	TRBV6-2/TRBV6-3
TGTGCTAGTGGTTTGGTAGGGAGCTCCTACAATGAGCAGTTCTTC	CASGLVGSSYNEQFF	.	TRBJ2-1	.	TRBV12-5
TGTGCCAGCAGCCAAGGCATCGCGAGGTCCGCCTACGAGCAGTACTTC	CASSQGIARSAYEQYF	medium-sized	TRBJ2-7	.	TRBV14
TGTGCCAGCAGTTTTACTCCAAATTCACCCCTCCACTTT	CASSFTPNSPLHF	few	TRBJ1-6	.	TRBV27
TGTGCCAGTAGTCAGTCCGGGACTACAATATACGAGCAGTACTTC	CASSQSGTTIYEQYF	.	TRBJ2-7	TRBD2	TRBV19
TGTGCCAGCGGAGTAAATGAAAAACTGTTTTTT	CASGVNEKLFF	few	TRBJ1-4	.	TRBV25-1
TGTGCCAGCAGCTCCGAGGGACAGAACAATCAGCCCCAGCATTTT	CASSSEGQNNQPQHF	few	TRBJ1-5	TRBD1	TRBV7-9
TGTGCCAGCAGTTCGCCCCCGGGAGGGAAGGGCTACACCTTC	CASSSPPGGKGYTF	.	TRBJ1-2	.	TRBV6-5
TGTGCCAGCAGTTTATTGGCCCCGGGGGCCGCTGAAGCTTTCTTT	CASSLLAPGAAEAFF	.	TRBJ1-1	.	TRBV27
TGTGCCAGCAGCGATTCAGCCCGCTTAATGAACACTGAAGCTTTCTTT	CASSDSARLMNTEAFF	.	TRBJ1-1	.	TRBV6-1
TGTGCCACCAGTGATGGGCCATACGAGACCCAGTACTTC	CATSDGPYETQYF	few	TRBJ2-5	.	TRBV24-1
TGTGCCAGCAGTTACTCGACTCCGATTGGCCGGAGAATCAATGAGCAGTTCTTC	CASSYSTPIGRRINEQFF	.	TRBJ2-1	.	TRBV6-5
TGTGCCTGGTCCACACGGCGGGGAGTGGGTGGCTACACCTTC	CAWSTRRGVGGYTF	.	TRBJ1-2	.	TRBV30
TGTGCCAGCAGTTGGGGTTTTCCGGACAGCCTAGATCAGCCCCAGCATTTT	CASSWGFPDSLDQPQHF	few	TRBJ1-5	.	TRBV28